This T cell receptor (beta chain) is from a study of CD8+ T cells in alopecia areata. Study conclusions and caveats: Tofacitinib did not eliminate many expanded lesional clones from scalp or blood.

This clone was detected a few times. Its target is unknown. This CDR3 is also generated by other DNA sequences in the sample. The treatment: oral pan-JAK inhibitor, 5-10 mg twice daily. After isolation, RNA underwent reverse transcription to generate cDNA as the sequencing template. Libraries were prepared by immunoSEQ multiplex PCR; TCRdb keeps only in-frame clonotypes and omits some of them. The sample shows fewer than 250,000 clones, around 56% of them seen only once. V lost 5 bases to trimming and J lost 4 bases, with 15 bases between them. This CDR3 region has 15 residues. CDR1 is SEHNR, CDR2 FQNEAQ, per germline (reference sequence).

This TCR came from a human donor with alopecia areata. The rearrangement uses TRBV7-9 and TRBJ1-3; possible D gene TRBD1, 6 bases. The sequencing here drew on CD4+ T cells sorted from blood, taken at week 4, from a patient treated with tofacitinib. CDR3 loop: CASSPRGFSGNTIYF. In nucleotides, the CDR3 is TGTGCCAGCAGCCCCAGGGGCTTCTCCGGAAACACCATATATTTT.